Sequencing of this T cell receptor (beta chain) was carried out in a study of cytomegalovirus exposure and HLA in healthy donors. Trimming stripped 3 bases from V and 1 base from J, with 18 bases between. CDR1 and CDR2 from the germline V gene are SGHTS and YDEGEE. This CDR3 comprises 17 residues. 13 Jbeta primers and 60 Vbeta primers were used for the PCR. Here immunoSEQ multiplex PCR was the method, and the copy in TCRdb shows in-frame clones only, minus some. The sample holds 95,000 to 150,000 clones, 70% to 80% seen once. This clone showed up just a few times. Its target is unknown. Findings and caveats of the study: In a later analysis, V- and J-gene trimming of beta chains associated with a DCLRE1C missense variant, replicated independently. A few chains linked to CMV were shown in vitro to be specific for CMV antigens. What was likely a sequencing artifact was a cluster of highly shared sequence variants.

This receptor was taken from a man aged 50-59 years in good health and CMV-seronegative. The sequenced sample consisted of PBMCs. The chain uses TRBV5-8 and TRBJ2-3; a weak D match, TRBD2 (6 bases). CDR3 loop: CASSSTGVKEGTDTQYF. CDR3 bases: TGTGCCAGCAGCTCTACGGGGGTCAAAGAGGGCACAGATACGCAGTATTTT.